This paragraph covers one T cell receptor (beta chain) sequence. Germline V lookup: CDR1 MDHEN, CDR2 SYDVKM. CDR3 length: 14 residues. Unmatched junction bases numbered 10, after V lost 6 bases and J lost 6 bases. The data derive from a study of OX40 agonist ivuxolimab in advanced cancers. Data came from immunoSEQ multiplex PCR; TCRdb stores just in-frame clones and leaves some out. This sample has approximately 70,000 clones, with around 94% found just once. The clonotype was recovered from an adult with an advanced solid tumor such as melanoma, head and neck, liver or kidney cancer. The sample consisted of CD4+ or CD8+ T cells sorted from blood, taken in a trial of the OX40 agonist ivuxolimab. The chain uses TRBV28 and TRBJ2-7; 8 bases map to TRBD2. The CDR3 loop is CASSRTNLAGEQYF. The CDR3 bases are TGTGCCAGCAGCCGAACCAACCTAGCGGGCGAGCAGTACTTC.